These T cell receptor beta chains were read from a single sample in a study of cytotoxic CD8 clonotypes in ibrutinib-treated CLL. Assay used: immunoSEQ multiplex PCR; TCRdb lists only in-frame clones, some missing. Here the sample spans tens of thousands of clones, around 68% being singletons. Sequenced material: PBMCs, taken after 12 months of ibrutinib treatment. The receptors originated from a human donor with chronic lymphocytic leukemia. Both conserved end residues are part of each CDR3. A D gene is named only where the DNA matches it firmly. Only part of the rows carry a size: once, few, many, or a class if the clone is expanded.

clone size	D gene	V gene	J gene	CDR3 DNA	CDR3 protein
few	NA	TRBV6-4	TRBJ1-6	TGTGCCAGCAGTAGCAGGAGTACAAGTTCACCCCTCCACTTT	CASSSRSTSSPLHF
few	NA	TRBV4-1	TRBJ1-1	TGCGCCAGCAGCCAAGATTGGAGGGTGGTGACTGAAGCTTTCTTT	CASSQDWRVVTEAFF
NA	TRBD1	TRBV28	TRBJ1-2	TGTGCCAGCAGTTCACCCGGGACAGAGCCCTACTATGGCTACACCTTC	CASSSPGTEPYYGYTF
NA	NA	TRBV14	TRBJ2-7	TGTGCCAGCAGCCAAGTGGGTGCTTCGGGGGTCGAGCAGTACTTC	CASSQVGASGVEQYF
NA	NA	TRBV11-2	TRBJ2-7	TGTGCCAGCACCTTAGGACAGCTCTCCTACGAGCAGTACTTC	CASTLGQLSYEQYF
NA	TRBD1	TRBV25-1	TRBJ1-1	TGTGCCAGCAGGGGGCCGGGACAGGGACTAGGAGCTTTCTTT	CASRGPGQGLGAFF
once	NA	TRBV7-7	TRBJ1-1	TGTGCCAGCAGCTTATTGGAGGACACTGAAGCTTTCTTT	CASSLLEDTEAFF
NA	TRBD1	TRBV2	TRBJ2-2	TGTGCCAGCAGGATGGGACAGCACACCGGGGAGCTGTTTTTT	CASRMGQHTGELFF
NA	TRBD1	TRBV27	TRBJ2-7	TGTGCCAGCAGTTCCGCTCACAGGGGTTCATACGAGCAGTACTTC	CASSSAHRGSYEQYF
NA	NA	TRBV12-5	TRBJ1-1	TGTGCTAGTGGTTTAGGGGGCACTGAAGCTTTCTTT	CASGLGGTEAFF
NA	NA	TRBV19	TRBJ1-6	TGTGCCAGTAGGGGCGCAGGGTTTTCACCCCTCCACTTT	CASRGAGFSPLHF
NA	NA	TRBV19	TRBJ2-7	TGTGCCAGTAGCCGTGGACAGTACTACGAGCAGTACTTC	CASSRGQYYEQYF
NA	TRBD1	TRBV27	TRBJ2-2	TGTGCCAGCAGTTTTCGTTACGCCGGGACAGAGAACACCGGGGAGCTGTTTTTT	CASSFRYAGTENTGELFF
NA	NA	TRBV7-2	TRBJ2-3	TGTGCCAGCACCGCCGGGGGAGGTGATACGCAGTATTTT	CASTAGGGDTQYF
few	NA	TRBV10-1	TRBJ2-2	TGCGCCAGCAGTGAGTCGCTCTCCTGGGAGCTGTTTTTT	CASSESLSWELFF
NA	TRBD1	TRBV28	TRBJ2-1	TGTGCCAGCAACCGGGACAGTGTTTACAATGAGCAGTTCTTC	CASNRDSVYNEQFF
NA	NA	TRBV27	TRBJ2-5	TGTGCCAGCAGTCCAGGGGCTCAAGAGACCCAGTACTTC	CASSPGAQETQYF
NA	NA	TRBV18	TRBJ2-7	TGTGCCAGCTCACCAGGTTGGGAGCAGTACTTC	CASSPGWEQYF
NA	NA	TRBV19	TRBJ1-4	TGTGCCAGTAGTAACGGACCCCCCCGGGAAAAACTGTTTTTT	CASSNGPPREKLFF
NA	NA	TRBV7-2	TRBJ1-4	TGTGCCAGCAGTCTTGGAGGGGGGGTGGAAGAAAAACTGTTTTTT	CASSLGGGVEEKLFF
NA	NA	TRBV6-1	TRBJ1-3	TGTGCCAGCAGTGAAGCTATTCCTGGAGGCGCTGGAAACACCATATATTTT	CASSEAIPGGAGNTIYF
NA	NA	TRBV9	TRBJ2-2	TGTGCCAGCAGCCCCGGAGAGGGGTTCACCGGGGAGCTGTTTTTT	CASSPGEGFTGELFF
NA	TRBD1	TRBV12-5	TRBJ2-7	TGTGCTAGTGGCCCTGGGACAGGGGCCTACGAGCAGTACTTC	CASGPGTGAYEQYF
NA	NA	TRBV11-3	TRBJ2-4	TGTGCCAGCAGCCATACACCGAGGGACATTCAGTACTTC	CASSHTPRDIQYF
few	TRBD1	TRBV9	TRBJ1-4	TGTGCCAGCAGCGAGCGGGGACAGGTGAATGAAAAACTGTTTTTT	CASSERGQVNEKLFF
NA	NA	TRBV18	TRBJ1-1	TGTGCCAGCTCACCCTATCCCGGCGACACTGAAGCTTTCTTT	CASSPYPGDTEAFF
few	NA	TRBV4-3	TRBJ2-2	TGCGCCAGCAGCCAAGCGGGGGCGAACACCGGGGAGCTGTTTTTT	CASSQAGANTGELFF
NA	TRBD1	TRBV6-1	TRBJ2-7	TGTGCCAGCAGGAGGGACAGAGCCTACGAGCAGTACTTC	CASRRDRAYEQYF
NA	NA	TRBV2	TRBJ2-1	TGTGCCAGCAGTCCACTCGTCGGCTACAATGAGCAGTTCTTC	CASSPLVGYNEQFF
NA	NA	TRBV15	TRBJ1-6	TGTGCCACCAGCACCAACCCTATTAATTCACCCCTCCACTTT	CATSTNPINSPLHF
NA	TRBD1	TRBV18	TRBJ2-4	TGTGCCAGCTCACCACTGTCTCCGACAGGGGGCAAAAACATTCAGTACTTC	CASSPLSPTGGKNIQYF
NA	NA	TRBV23-1	TRBJ2-7	TGCGCCAGCAGTCAAACCCGGGAAAGGGCACCCTCCTACGAGCAGTACTTC	CASSQTRERAPSYEQYF
NA	TRBD1	TRBV19	TRBJ1-1	TGTGCCAGCCGCCCGGACAGGGACACTGAAGCTTTCTTT	CASRPDRDTEAFF
NA	NA	TRBV29-1	TRBJ1-1	TGCAGCGTTGTCGTGGGAAGCACTGAAGCTTTCTTT	CSVVVGSTEAFF
NA	TRBD1	TRBV6-5	TRBJ1-2	TGTGCCAGCAGTGGGGACAGGGACTATGGCTACACCTTC	CASSGDRDYGYTF
NA	NA	TRBV7-2	TRBJ2-2	TGTGCCAGCTCCGCCCGCGCGAACACCGGGGAGCTGTTTTTT	CASSARANTGELFF
NA	NA	TRBV19	TRBJ2-2	TGTGCCAGTAAAATAGACGGATACACCGGGGAGCTGTTTTTT	CASKIDGYTGELFF
NA	NA	TRBV2	TRBJ2-1	TGTGCCAGCAGGGGAGACTGGCATAGATGGTACAATGAGCAGTTCTTC	CASRGDWHRWYNEQFF
NA	NA	TRBV27	TRBJ1-1	TGTGCCAGCACCCTCAGGCCGGGGCGGATTTGGGTCTTT	CASTLRPGRIWVF
NA	TRBD1	TRBV19	TRBJ1-5	TGTGCCAGTAGTATAGGGCAGGGGGAATATCAGCCCCAGCATTTT	CASSIGQGEYQPQHF